The next 18 T cell receptor beta chains were all read from a single sample in a study of long-term antiretroviral therapy in people with HIV. immunoSEQ v3.0 was run at survey level. The method was immunoSEQ multiplex PCR; TCRdb's version includes in-frame clones alone and lacks a portion of them. Altogether 20,000 to 25,000 clones are present, roughly 80% being singletons, with the ten largest covering 11% to 15%. The input for sequencing was unsorted PBMCs, taken 2.9 years after starting antiretroviral therapy. Every receptor here comes from a woman in her twenties or thirties with HIV.

This chain joins TRBV18 and TRBJ2-2, with 15 bases fitting TRBD2. Germline loops: CDR1 KGHSH, CDR2 LQKENI. The CDR3 extends over 19 amino acids. V dropped 0 bases and J dropped 2; count of bases not matched to a gene: 4. The CDR3 DNA is TGTGCCAGCTCACCACCCGGACTAGCGGGGGGGAAAAACACCGGGGAGCTGTTTTTT. Translating gives CASSPPGLAGGKNTGELFF.

The chain recombines TRBV27 with TRBJ1-1; maybe TRBD1 (6 bases). This CDR3 contains 15 residues. V lost 5 bases and J lost 4, with 17 bases in between. Germline V CDR1 and CDR2: MNHEY, SMNVEV (reference sequence). DNA for the CDR3: TGTGCCAGCAGTCCCCTGACAGGTTGGCTCACTGAAGCTTTCTTT. Translating it yields CASSPLTGWLTEAFF.

This chain joins TRBV19 and TRBJ1-2, with no clear D. The V end lost 3 bases, the J end lost 3 bases, and 11 bases lay between the germline ends. CDR3 length: 14 residues. Germline CDR1 reads LNHDA; CDR2 reads SQIVND (reference sequence). The CDR3 protein is CASSITTSYYGYTF. The CDR3 region has the DNA TGTGCCAGTAGTATCACGACAAGCTACTATGGCTACACCTTC.

The chain uses TRBV29-1 and TRBJ2-5; D unclear. This CDR3 has 12 amino acids. Trimming left V 6 bases short and J 5 bases short, with 13 bases between. The germline gives CDR1 SQVTM, CDR2 ANQGSEA. CDR3 sequence (DNA): TGCAGCGTCAACAGAGGATTCGAGACCCAGTACTTC. Translation: CSVNRGFETQYF.

V gene TRBV6-5 combines with J gene TRBJ2-2; D may be TRBD1 or TRBD2 (5 bases each). CDR1 is MNHEY, CDR2 SVGAGI, per germline. The CDR3 consists of 14 residues. V lost 4 bases and J 1 base, leaving 7 bases between the germline ends. The CDR3 DNA reads as TGTGCCAGCAGTTGGGGACGGAACACCGGGGAGCTGTTTTTT. This codes for CASSWGRNTGELFF.

V gene TRBV29-1 combines with J gene TRBJ1-1; D is uncertain. Trimming pared 7 bases from V and 6 bases from J, leaving 18 bases between. The CDR3 loop spans 13 amino acids. CDR1 is SQVTM and CDR2 is ANQGSEA in the germline V gene. The CDR3 coding sequence is TGCAGCGCTAGAGGGTCCATTGAGTCTGAAGCTTTCTTT. Translating it yields CSARGSIESEAFF.

This clone was counted a single time. V is TRBV15 and J is TRBJ1-3; D is unresolved. Germline V gives CDR1 LNHNV, CDR2 YYDKDF (reference sequence). The ends were cut back, 1 base at V and 5 bases at J, with 12 bases in the middle. CDR3 size: 15 residues. The CDR3 is CATSRVKVPRNTIYF. The CDR3 DNA follows: TGTGCCACCAGCAGAGTAAAAGTCCCAAGAAACACCATATATTTT.

This clone has more than one count but fewer than ten. The rearrangement joins TRBV4-1 to TRBJ1-1; D is undetermined. The CDR3 runs 14 residues. V lost 4 bases to trimming and J lost 0 bases, with 9 bases between them. CDR1 MGHRA and CDR2 YSYEKL come from the germline V gene. The DNA for the CDR3 is TGCGCCAGCAGCCCATTCGAAATGAACACTGAAGCTTTCTTT. It translates to CASSPFEMNTEAFF.

This clone was detected only once. This chain joins TRBV18 and TRBJ2-5, with 9 bases matching TRBD1. CDR1 is KGHSH and CDR2 is LQKENI in the germline V gene. The CDR3 extends over 13 amino acids. V lost 3 bases and J lost 12; bases outside the gene matches: 8. CDR3 sequence reads: CASSPGTGSPEYF. The CDR3 DNA is TGTGCCAGCTCACCCGGGACAGGGAGTCCGGAGTACTTC.

The chain recombines TRBV5-1 with TRBJ2-1; D gene uncertain. The CDR3 length is 15 residues. Trimming removed 4 bases at V and 5 bases at J, with 16 bases between. Germline lookup yields CDR1 SGHRS and CDR2 YFSETQ. The CDR3 nucleotides are TGCGCCAGCAGCCCTAAGCCCACTACGAACAATGAGCAGTTCTTC. It specifies CASSPKPTTNNEQFF.

V usage is TRBV29-1 and J usage is TRBJ2-2; D assignment may be TRBD1 or TRBD2 (6 bases each). Germline CDR1 is SQVTM and CDR2 is ANQGSEA. This CDR3 spans 16 amino acids. The V gene lost 7 bases and the J gene lost 3 bases, with 21 bases spanning the gap. This CDR3 is CSASAWGASDTGELFF. CDR3 DNA: TGCAGCGCTAGTGCTTGGGGGGCTAGTGACACCGGGGAGCTGTTTTTT.

The gene calls are TRBV30 and TRBJ2-3, with 9 positions matching TRBD2. J was trimmed by 2 bases and V by 3 bases; bases with no gene match: 9. Germline CDR1 reads GTSNPN; CDR2 reads SVGIG (reference sequence). The CDR3 sequence is 16 residues long. The CDR3, as DNA: TGTGCCTGGAGGGATCGGACTAGCGAGTACACAGATACGCAGTATTTT. Translation gives CAWRDRTSEYTDTQYF.

The chain is built from TRBV18 and TRBJ1-6, with 8 bases aligning to TRBD1. The CDR3 has 15 amino acids. Trimming took 4 bases from V and 7 from J; bases not matched to a gene: 6. Germline values: CDR1 KGHSH, CDR2 LQKENI. The CDR3 reads CASSLGQGGNSPLHF. The CDR3, as DNA: TGTGCCAGCTCACTCGGACAGGGTGGAAATTCACCCCTCCACTTT.

The gene calls are TRBV9 and TRBJ1-2; 9 bases fit TRBD1. Per the germline V gene, CDR1 is SGDLS and CDR2 is YYNGEE. The CDR3 is 14 amino acids. V lost 5 bases to trimming and J lost 7 bases; unmatched junction nucleotides: 9. CDR3 sequence: CASSKDRGDSGYTF. In DNA, the CDR3 is TGTGCCAGCAGTAAAGACAGGGGGGATTCTGGCTACACCTTC.

The chain links TRBV25-1 to TRBJ1-3; D gene ambiguous. The V end was cut by 0 bases, the J end by 0 bases, with 9 bases between. This CDR3 spans 16 amino acids. The germline gives CDR1 MGHDK, CDR2 SYGVNS. In DNA form, the CDR3 reads TGTGCCAGCAGTGAATATACGGTTAGCTCTGGAAACACCATATATTTT. This gives the protein CASSEYTVSSGNTIYF.

The chain is built from TRBV7-8 and TRBJ2-1, with D tentatively TRBD2 (6 bases). CDR1 SGHVS and CDR2 FQNEAQ come from the germline V gene. The V gene lost 5 bases and the J gene lost 2 bases, with 10 bases spanning the gap. The CDR3 is made up of 14 amino acids. This CDR3 reads CASSRAGPYNEQFF. The CDR3 region has the DNA TGTGCCAGCAGCCGGGCGGGGCCCTACAATGAGCAGTTCTTC.

The chain employs TRBV5-8 and TRBJ1-5; 9 bases are shared with TRBD1. J was trimmed by 0 bases and V by 5 bases; bases with no gene match: 9. This CDR3 is 17 amino acids long. Per germline, CDR1 SGHTS and CDR2 YDEGEE. CDR3 in DNA: TGTGCCAGCAGAACCGGGACAGGGCCGTATAGCAATCAGCCCCAGCATTTT. Translating gives CASRTGTGPYSNQPQHF.

The chain is built from TRBV5-6 and TRBJ1-1, with 8 bases identical to TRBD1. The CDR3 runs to 19 residues. V gave up 2 bases and J gave up 5 bases; unmatched junction bases: 20. CDR1 is SGHDT, CDR2 YYEEEE, per germline. The CDR3 here is CASSFPGRLAGGLRTEAFF. In DNA form, the CDR3 reads TGTGCCAGCAGCTTCCCCGGTAGGCTGGCAGGGGGCTTACGTACTGAAGCTTTCTTT.